This is a list of T cell receptor beta chains from one sample in a study of cytomegalovirus exposure and HLA in healthy donors. Assay: immunoSEQ multiplex PCR; the TCRdb copy retains only in-frame clones and omits some. There are under 200,000 clones in the sample; approximately 80% occur only once, and roughly 0.76% lies in the top ten. Sequencing was carried out using PBMCs. The receptor source for this set is a female donor in good health and CMV-seronegative. The CDR3 runs from the conserved cysteine through the conserved F or W. Fields, in order: clone size, D gene, J gene, V gene, CDR3 DNA, CDR3 protein. The D gene is left open where the match is weak. Some rows have no size entry. The others give once, few or many, or a class for an expanded clone.

few | - | TRBJ1-5 | TRBV5-4 | TGTGCCAGCAGCCCTGTTCCGGGTAGCAATCAGCCCCAGCATTTT | CASSPVPGSNQPQHF
once | - | TRBJ2-5 | TRBV6-6 | TGTGCCAGCGGAACAGGGGAGACCCAGTACTTC | CASGTGETQYF
- | - | TRBJ1-4 | TRBV9 | TGTGCCAGCAGCGTTGAGACACCACCTGAAAAACTGTTTTTT | CASSVETPPEKLFF
- | - | TRBJ2-7 | TRBV6-6 | TGTGCCAGCGGCAGCGGCGCGAGGAATTCCTACGAGCAGTACTTC | CASGSGARNSYEQYF
- | TRBD1 | TRBJ2-5 | TRBV27 | TGTGCCAGCAGTCCCACCCTGGGACAGCAAGAGACCCAGTACTTC | CASSPTLGQQETQYF
- | TRBD2 | TRBJ2-5 | TRBV5-6 | TGTGCCAGCAGCTTCAGGACTAGCGGGGGTGCCCAGTACTTC | CASSFRTSGGAQYF
- | - | TRBJ2-1 | TRBV19 | TGTGCCAGTAGTCCACCTCGCGGCCTGGCCCAAGGATACGAGCAGTTCTTC | CASSPPRGLAQGYEQFF
- | - | TRBJ2-2 | TRBV7-9 | TGTGCCAGCAGCCCCGGGGTAAACACCGGGGAGCTGTTTTTT | CASSPGVNTGELFF
- | - | TRBJ1-1 | TRBV9 | TGTGCCAGCAGCGTAGCTCTCGAGCTCACTGAAGCTTTCTTT | CASSVALELTEAFF
- | - | TRBJ1-4 | TRBV9 | TGTGCCAGCAGCGCCGGTTGGAGTCTTAATGAAAAACTGTTTTTT | CASSAGWSLNEKLFF
- | - | TRBJ1-3 | TRBV18 | TGTGCCAGCTCACCCGAAACAGGGTTATCTGGAAACACCATATATTTT | CASSPETGLSGNTIYF
- | TRBD2 | TRBJ2-7 | TRBV27 | TGTGCCAGCAGCCCAAACAGCGGGGCGACCTACGAGCAGTACTTC | CASSPNSGATYEQYF
- | - | TRBJ1-6 | TRBV7-2 | TGTGCCAGCAGCTTAGTGGAGGGGATGGCACCCCTCCACTTT | CASSLVEGMAPLHF
- | - | TRBJ1-4 | TRBV4-1 | TGCGCCAGCAGCCAAGGTCCCTCTTCAGGGGAGAGAGAAAAACTGTTTTTT | CASSQGPSSGEREKLFF